The rows below give T cell receptor beta chains drawn from one sample of a study of T-cell memory formation after mild COVID-19. MiXCR, applied by TCRdb to the 5' RACE reads, yields one record per CDR3 protein. In the table there are approximately 350,000 distinct CDR3 sequences, approximately 12% of which are singletons. The sequenced material came from PBMCs or a T cell subset sorted from them (not recorded which). All receptors come from a man between 18 and 29 years old who had mild COVID-19 (a few samples of this study predate the infection). Cell type and time point are not known. CDR3s include the opening cysteine and the closing phenylalanine or tryptophan. Each record gives: D gene, clone size, J gene, V gene, CDR3 DNA, CDR3 protein. The D gene is left open where the match is weak. Clone size is shown for a subset of rows, as once, few, many or a class of expanded clone.

D gene: .; clone size: few; J gene: TRBJ1-2; V gene: TRBV7-9; CDR3 DNA: TGTGCCAGCAGCGGAGGTGACTACACCTTC; CDR3 protein: CASSGGDYTF
D gene: TRBD2; clone size: few; J gene: TRBJ2-1; V gene: TRBV29-1; CDR3 DNA: TGCAGCGTTGACTTAGCGGGGGGGAACAATGAGCAGTTCTTC; CDR3 protein: CSVDLAGGNNEQFF
D gene: .; clone size: few; J gene: TRBJ1-2; V gene: TRBV7-2; CDR3 DNA: TGTGCCAGCACATCCGGGACACGGGGCTACACCTTC; CDR3 protein: CASTSGTRGYTF
D gene: .; clone size: few; J gene: TRBJ2-5; V gene: TRBV4-1; CDR3 DNA: TGCGCCAGCAGCCCCCGCAGGGGAGGTGAGACCCAGTACTTC; CDR3 protein: CASSPRRGGETQYF
D gene: .; clone size: few; J gene: TRBJ2-3; V gene: TRBV6-5; CDR3 DNA: TGTGCCAGCAGCATATCTAGCACAGATACGCAGTATTTT; CDR3 protein: CASSISSTDTQYF
D gene: .; clone size: few; J gene: TRBJ2-5; V gene: TRBV12-3/TRBV12-4; CDR3 DNA: TGTGCCAGCAGTTTCGGACGGGTGCCGGGGGAGACCCAGTACTTC; CDR3 protein: CASSFGRVPGETQYF
D gene: TRBD1; clone size: few; J gene: TRBJ1-5; V gene: TRBV20-1; CDR3 DNA: TGCAGTGCAGTTAGACAGGGGGACGGTCAGCCCCAGCATTTT; CDR3 protein: CSAVRQGDGQPQHF
D gene: TRBD2; clone size: few; J gene: TRBJ2-3; V gene: TRBV7-2; CDR3 DNA: TGTGCCAGCAGCTCCGAGTGGGGGGGGACAGATACGCAGTATTTT; CDR3 protein: CASSSEWGGTDTQYF
D gene: TRBD1; clone size: few; J gene: TRBJ1-1; V gene: TRBV29-1; CDR3 DNA: TGCAGCGCCGGGACAGGGAACACTGAAGCTTTCTTT; CDR3 protein: CSAGTGNTEAFF
D gene: .; clone size: few; J gene: TRBJ1-1; V gene: TRBV7-9; CDR3 DNA: TGTGCCAGCAGACCGTACAGGGACACTGAAGCTTTCTTT; CDR3 protein: CASRPYRDTEAFF
D gene: TRBD1; clone size: few; J gene: TRBJ2-1; V gene: TRBV7-9; CDR3 DNA: TGTGCCAGCAGCCCCCGGGACAGGGTCGCGGGTAATGAGCAGTTCTTC; CDR3 protein: CASSPRDRVAGNEQFF
D gene: .; clone size: .; J gene: TRBJ2-3; V gene: TRBV12-3/TRBV12-4; CDR3 DNA: TGTGCCAGCAGTTTTTATGTCGGCTTTAGGAGCGCAGATACGCAGTATTTT; CDR3 protein: CASSFYVGFRSADTQYF
D gene: TRBD1; clone size: .; J gene: TRBJ1-6; V gene: TRBV20-1; CDR3 DNA: TGCAGTGCTAACTCCGGGACAGGGGGCTCACCCCTCCACTTT; CDR3 protein: CSANSGTGGSPLHF
D gene: TRBD2; clone size: .; J gene: TRBJ2-3; V gene: TRBV20-1; CDR3 DNA: TGCAGTGCCACGACTAGCGGGGGGGTTACAGATACGCAGTATTTT; CDR3 protein: CSATTSGGVTDTQYF
D gene: TRBD1; clone size: .; J gene: TRBJ1-2; V gene: TRBV12-3/TRBV12-4; CDR3 DNA: TGTGCCAGCAGTCCCACGACAGGGGAGGGCTACACCTTC; CDR3 protein: CASSPTTGEGYTF
D gene: TRBD1; clone size: .; J gene: TRBJ2-3; V gene: TRBV11-1; CDR3 DNA: TGTGCCAGCAGCTTAAGTCAGGGGGCAGTTAAGTATTTT; CDR3 protein: CASSLSQGAVKYF
D gene: .; clone size: few; J gene: TRBJ1-2; V gene: TRBV20-1; CDR3 DNA: TGCAGTGCTACCGGGGGGTATGGCTACACCTTC; CDR3 protein: CSATGGYGYTF
D gene: .; clone size: .; J gene: TRBJ1-2; V gene: TRBV3-1; CDR3 DNA: TGTGCCAGCAGCCAAGTCAGTCTGGGCGAGAGTGGCTACACCTTC; CDR3 protein: CASSQVSLGESGYTF
D gene: .; clone size: .; J gene: TRBJ1-1; V gene: TRBV4-1; CDR3 DNA: TGCGCCAGCAGCCAAAAGACGGACCTGAACACTGAAGCTTTCTTT; CDR3 protein: CASSQKTDLNTEAFF
D gene: TRBD1; clone size: few; J gene: TRBJ1-5; V gene: TRBV12-3/TRBV12-4; CDR3 DNA: TGTGCCAGCAGTGCAGGGGGCCGGGGCAATCAGCCCCAGCATTTT; CDR3 protein: CASSAGGRGNQPQHF
D gene: TRBD1; clone size: .; J gene: TRBJ2-3; V gene: TRBV6-2/TRBV6-3; CDR3 DNA: TGTGCCAGCAGGCAACCGGGACAGAGCCGCACAGATACGCAGTATTTT; CDR3 protein: CASRQPGQSRTDTQYF
D gene: .; clone size: few; J gene: TRBJ2-2; V gene: TRBV5-1; CDR3 DNA: TGCGCCAGCAGCTTGGGGTGGGCGGGGCCCACCGGGGAGCTGTTTTTT; CDR3 protein: CASSLGWAGPTGELFF
D gene: .; clone size: .; J gene: TRBJ1-1; V gene: TRBV2; CDR3 DNA: TGTGCCAGTACCCTAAGGTTTAGTGAAGCTTTCTTT; CDR3 protein: CASTLRFSEAFF
D gene: TRBD2; clone size: few; J gene: TRBJ2-3; V gene: TRBV6-2/TRBV6-3; CDR3 DNA: TGTGCCAGCAGTTGGACTAGCGGGTCCCCCACAGATACGCAGTATTTT; CDR3 protein: CASSWTSGSPTDTQYF
D gene: TRBD1; clone size: few; J gene: TRBJ2-3; V gene: TRBV9; CDR3 DNA: TGTGCCAGCAGCGTAGAAGGGACAGAGGTCGACGATACGCAGTATTTT; CDR3 protein: CASSVEGTEVDDTQYF
D gene: TRBD1; clone size: .; J gene: TRBJ1-2; V gene: TRBV29-1; CDR3 DNA: TGCAGCGTTCCCGGACAGGGACCTAACTATGGCTACACCTTC; CDR3 protein: CSVPGQGPNYGYTF
D gene: TRBD1; clone size: .; J gene: TRBJ1-1; V gene: TRBV5-1; CDR3 DNA: TGCGCCAGCAGCTTGGCCCGACAGGGAGTCTCTGAAGCTTTCTTT; CDR3 protein: CASSLARQGVSEAFF
D gene: .; clone size: .; J gene: TRBJ2-2; V gene: TRBV5-8; CDR3 DNA: TGTGCCAGCAGCCAGGACCGGTGGAGACAGAGACACACCGGGGAGCTGTTTTTT; CDR3 protein: CASSQDRWRQRHTGELFF
D gene: .; clone size: many; J gene: TRBJ2-3; V gene: TRBV7-2; CDR3 DNA: TGTGCCAGCAGCCGAGAGGGGAGGGGGGGCACCCCAGCGACAGATACGCAGTATTTT; CDR3 protein: CASSREGRGGTPATDTQYF
D gene: TRBD1; clone size: many; J gene: TRBJ2-5; V gene: TRBV7-6; CDR3 DNA: TGTGCCAGCAGCTTAACTCCTGCAGGGGGATGGCAAGAGACCCAGTACTTC; CDR3 protein: CASSLTPAGGWQETQYF
D gene: TRBD2; clone size: few; J gene: TRBJ2-1; V gene: TRBV12-3/TRBV12-4; CDR3 DNA: TGTGCCAGCAGTTTAACACTAGCGGGGGTCTATGAGCAGTTCTTC; CDR3 protein: CASSLTLAGVYEQFF
D gene: TRBD1; clone size: many; J gene: TRBJ1-5; V gene: TRBV10-3; CDR3 DNA: TGTGCCATCAGTGAGCCGGGACAGGACAATCAGCCCCAGCATTTT; CDR3 protein: CAISEPGQDNQPQHF
D gene: .; clone size: few; J gene: TRBJ2-3; V gene: TRBV20-1; CDR3 DNA: TGCAGTGCTAGAGATCTTGAGGCGTGGGGCACAGATACGCAGTATTTT; CDR3 protein: CSARDLEAWGTDTQYF
D gene: .; clone size: .; J gene: TRBJ1-2; V gene: TRBV7-9; CDR3 DNA: TGTGCCGGGACATTATCGACCGGTGGCTACACCTTC; CDR3 protein: CAGTLSTGGYTF
D gene: .; clone size: .; J gene: TRBJ1-1; V gene: TRBV18; CDR3 DNA: TGTGCCAGCTCACCTCAATTTGCGAACACTGAAGCTTTCTTT; CDR3 protein: CASSPQFANTEAFF
D gene: .; clone size: few; J gene: TRBJ1-2; V gene: TRBV7-2; CDR3 DNA: TGTGCCAGCAGCCCCCTAGACTATGGCTACACCTTC; CDR3 protein: CASSPLDYGYTF
D gene: TRBD1; clone size: .; J gene: TRBJ2-7; V gene: TRBV11-1; CDR3 DNA: TGTGCCAGCAGCTTTGTCGGACAGGACTACGAGCAGTACTTC; CDR3 protein: CASSFVGQDYEQYF
D gene: TRBD2; clone size: .; J gene: TRBJ2-1; V gene: TRBV9; CDR3 DNA: TGTGCCAGCAGCTTTGGGACTAGCGGGGGTGATGAGCAGTTCTTC; CDR3 protein: CASSFGTSGGDEQFF